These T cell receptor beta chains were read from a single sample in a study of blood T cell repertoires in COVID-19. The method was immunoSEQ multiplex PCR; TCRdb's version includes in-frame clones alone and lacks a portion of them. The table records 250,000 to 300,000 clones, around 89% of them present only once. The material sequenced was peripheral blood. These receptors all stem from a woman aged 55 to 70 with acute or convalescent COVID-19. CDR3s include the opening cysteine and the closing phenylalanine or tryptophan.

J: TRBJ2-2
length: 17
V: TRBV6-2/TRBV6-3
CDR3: CASSYPKQGPNTGELFF

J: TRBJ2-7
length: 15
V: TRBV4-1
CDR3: CASSQAHGGYYEQYF

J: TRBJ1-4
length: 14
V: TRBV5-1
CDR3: CASRRTGANEKLFF

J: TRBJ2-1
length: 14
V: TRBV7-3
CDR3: CASSPGTGYNEQFF

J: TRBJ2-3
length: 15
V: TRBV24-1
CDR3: CATSAGFAGADTQYF

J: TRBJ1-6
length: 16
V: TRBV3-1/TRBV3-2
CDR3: CASRRGQGVHNSPLHF

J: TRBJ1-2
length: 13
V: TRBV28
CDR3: CASSPQGMSGYTF

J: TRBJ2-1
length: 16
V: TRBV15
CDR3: CATREGGASSYNEQFF

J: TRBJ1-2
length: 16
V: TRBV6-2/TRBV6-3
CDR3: CASSYSGGQGIYGYTF

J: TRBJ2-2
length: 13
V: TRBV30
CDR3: CAWSVRDTGELFF

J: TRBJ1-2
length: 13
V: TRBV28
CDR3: CASSRTGVDGYTF